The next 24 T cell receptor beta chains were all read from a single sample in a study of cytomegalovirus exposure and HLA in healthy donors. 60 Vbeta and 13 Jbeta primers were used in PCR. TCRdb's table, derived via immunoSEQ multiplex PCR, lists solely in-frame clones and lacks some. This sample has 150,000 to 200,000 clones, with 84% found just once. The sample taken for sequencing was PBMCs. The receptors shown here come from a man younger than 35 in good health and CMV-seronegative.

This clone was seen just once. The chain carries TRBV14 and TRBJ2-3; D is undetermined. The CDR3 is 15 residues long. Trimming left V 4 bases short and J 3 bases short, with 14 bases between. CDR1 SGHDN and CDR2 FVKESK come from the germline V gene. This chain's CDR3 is CASSRRLGETDTQYF. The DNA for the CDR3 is TGTGCCAGCAGCCGACGCCTTGGAGAGACAGATACGCAGTATTTT.

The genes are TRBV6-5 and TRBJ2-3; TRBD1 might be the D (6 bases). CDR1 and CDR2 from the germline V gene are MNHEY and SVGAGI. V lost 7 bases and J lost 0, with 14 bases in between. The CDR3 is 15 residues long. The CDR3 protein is CASKNRETSTDTQYF. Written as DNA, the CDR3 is TGTGCCAGCAAAAACAGGGAAACTAGCACAGATACGCAGTATTTT.

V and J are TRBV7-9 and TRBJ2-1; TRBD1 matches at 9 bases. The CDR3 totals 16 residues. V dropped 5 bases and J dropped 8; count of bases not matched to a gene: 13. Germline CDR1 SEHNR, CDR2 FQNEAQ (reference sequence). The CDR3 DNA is TGTGCCAGCAGCCTAGGGGGTACAGGGGGCAAAGATGAGCAGTTCTTC. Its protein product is CASSLGGTGGKDEQFF.

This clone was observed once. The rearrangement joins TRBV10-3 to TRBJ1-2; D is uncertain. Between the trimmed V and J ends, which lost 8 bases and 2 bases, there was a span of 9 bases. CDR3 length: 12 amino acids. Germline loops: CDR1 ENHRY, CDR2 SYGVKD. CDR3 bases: TGTGCCATCTCCGGGAACAACTATGGCTACACCTTC. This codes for CAISGNNYGYTF.

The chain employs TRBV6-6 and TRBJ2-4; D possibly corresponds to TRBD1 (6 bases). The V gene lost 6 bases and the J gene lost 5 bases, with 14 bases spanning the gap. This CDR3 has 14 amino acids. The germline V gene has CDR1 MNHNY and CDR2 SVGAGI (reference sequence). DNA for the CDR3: TGTGCCAGCAGGACAGGCCTCATAGAAAACATTCAGTACTTC. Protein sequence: CASRTGLIENIQYF.

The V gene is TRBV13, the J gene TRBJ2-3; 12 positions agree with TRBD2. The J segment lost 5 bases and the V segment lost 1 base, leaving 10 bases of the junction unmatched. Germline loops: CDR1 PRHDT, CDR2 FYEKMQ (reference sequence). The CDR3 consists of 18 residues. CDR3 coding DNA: TGTGCCAGCAGCTTAGAATACGGACTAGCGGGGAGGGGAGATACGCAGTATTTT. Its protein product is CASSLEYGLAGRGDTQYF.

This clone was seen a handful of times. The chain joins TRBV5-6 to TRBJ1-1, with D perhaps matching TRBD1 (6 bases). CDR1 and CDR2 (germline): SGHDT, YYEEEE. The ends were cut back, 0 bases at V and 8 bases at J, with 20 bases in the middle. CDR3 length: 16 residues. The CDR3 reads CASSLAGQPDSFEAFF. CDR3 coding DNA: TGTGCCAGCAGCTTGGCCGGCCAACCGGACAGTTTCGAAGCTTTCTTT. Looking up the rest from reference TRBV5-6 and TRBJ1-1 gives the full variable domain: DAGVTQSPTHLIKTRGQQVTLRCSPKSGHDTVSWYQQALGQGPQFIFQYYEEEERQRGNFPDRFSGHQFPNYSSELNVNALLLGDSALYLCASSLAGQPDSFEAFFGQGTRLTVV.

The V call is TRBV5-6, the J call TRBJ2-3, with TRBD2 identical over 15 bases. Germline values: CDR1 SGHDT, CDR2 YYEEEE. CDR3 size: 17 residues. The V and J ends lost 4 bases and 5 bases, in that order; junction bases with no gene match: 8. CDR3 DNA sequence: TGTGCCAGCAGCCCGGGACTAGCGGGAGGAGGTAAAGATACGCAGTATTTT. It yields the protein CASSPGLAGGGKDTQYF.

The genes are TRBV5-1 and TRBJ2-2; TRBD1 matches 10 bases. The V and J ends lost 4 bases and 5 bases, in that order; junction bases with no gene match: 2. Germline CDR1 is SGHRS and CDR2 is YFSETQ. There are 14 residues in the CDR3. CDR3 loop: CASSPGQGTGELFF. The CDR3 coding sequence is TGCGCCAGCAGCCCGGGACAGGGGACCGGGGAGCTGTTTTTT. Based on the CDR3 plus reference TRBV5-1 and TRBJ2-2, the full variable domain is KAGVTQTPRYLIKTRGQQVTLSCSPISGHRSVSWYQQTPGQGLQFLFEYFSETQRNKGNFPGRFSGRQFSNSRSEMNVSTLELGDSALYLCASSPGQGTGELFFGEGSRLTVL.

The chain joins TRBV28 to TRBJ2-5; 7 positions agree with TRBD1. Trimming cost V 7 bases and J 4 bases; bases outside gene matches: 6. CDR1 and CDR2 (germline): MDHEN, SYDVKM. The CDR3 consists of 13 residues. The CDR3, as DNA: TGTGCCAGCACCGAGACAGGGTTAGAGACCCAGTACTTC. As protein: CASTETGLETQYF.

The CDR3 here is CASSLSLKTGPYYNEQFF. CDR3 bases: TGTGCCAGCAGCTTAAGCCTCAAGACAGGGCCTTACTACAATGAGCAGTTCTTC. The chain uses TRBV7-3 and TRBJ2-1; 7 bases agree with TRBD1. CDR3 length equals 18 residues. Germline lookup yields CDR1 SGHTA and CDR2 FQGTGA. V gave up 1 base and J gave up 3 bases; unmatched junction bases: 12.

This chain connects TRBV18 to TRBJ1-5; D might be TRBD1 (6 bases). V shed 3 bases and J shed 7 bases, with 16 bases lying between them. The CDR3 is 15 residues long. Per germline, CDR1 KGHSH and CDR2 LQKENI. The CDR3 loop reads CASSPGTGYRQPQHF. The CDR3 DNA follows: TGTGCCAGCTCACCGGGCACAGGGTACAGACAGCCCCAGCATTTT.

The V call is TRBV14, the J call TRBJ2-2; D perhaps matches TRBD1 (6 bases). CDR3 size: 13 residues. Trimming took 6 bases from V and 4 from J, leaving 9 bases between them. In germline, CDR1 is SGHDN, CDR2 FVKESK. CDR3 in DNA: TGTGCCAGCAGGGGACACAGCACCGGGGAGCTGTTTTTT. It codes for CASRGHSTGELFF.

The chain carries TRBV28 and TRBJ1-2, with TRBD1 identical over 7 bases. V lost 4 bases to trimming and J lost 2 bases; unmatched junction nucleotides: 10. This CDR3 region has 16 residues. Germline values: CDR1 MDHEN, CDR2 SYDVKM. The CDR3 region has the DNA TGTGCCAGCAGTTCTACAGGGACAGCTCGGAACTATGGCTACACCTTC. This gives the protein CASSSTGTARNYGYTF.

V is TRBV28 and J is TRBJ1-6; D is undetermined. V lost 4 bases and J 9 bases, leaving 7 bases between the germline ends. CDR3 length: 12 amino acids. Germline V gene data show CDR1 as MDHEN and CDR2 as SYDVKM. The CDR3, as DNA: TGTGCCAGCAGTTCTAGCCGTTCACCCCTCCACTTT. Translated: CASSSSRSPLHF.

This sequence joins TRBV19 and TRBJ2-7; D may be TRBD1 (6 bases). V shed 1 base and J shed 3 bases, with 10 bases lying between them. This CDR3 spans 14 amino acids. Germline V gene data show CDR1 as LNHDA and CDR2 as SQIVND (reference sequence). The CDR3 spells CASSIGTDHYEQYF. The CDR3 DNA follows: TGTGCCAGTAGTATAGGGACAGACCACTACGAGCAGTACTTC.

The CDR3 sequence: CASSPTGGAATEAFF. In DNA, the CDR3 is TGTGCCAGCAGCCCGACAGGGGGCGCGGCCACTGAAGCTTTCTTT. J is TRBJ1-1 and V is TRBV7-9, with 10 bases aligning to TRBD1. Germline CDR1 SEHNR, CDR2 FQNEAQ (reference sequence). The V segment lost 5 bases and the J segment 4 bases; nucleotides outside the gene matches: 7. CDR3 length: 15 residues.

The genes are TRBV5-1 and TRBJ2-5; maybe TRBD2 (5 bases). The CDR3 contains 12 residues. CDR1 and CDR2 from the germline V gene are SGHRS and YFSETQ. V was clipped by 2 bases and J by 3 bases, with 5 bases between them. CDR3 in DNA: TGCGCCAGCAGCTTCGGGGAAGAGACCCAGTACTTC. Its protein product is CASSFGEETQYF.

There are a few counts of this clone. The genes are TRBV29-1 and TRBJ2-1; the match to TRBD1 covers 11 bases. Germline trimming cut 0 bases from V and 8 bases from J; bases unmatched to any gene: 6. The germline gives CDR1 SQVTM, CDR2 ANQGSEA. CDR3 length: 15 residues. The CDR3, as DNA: TGCAGCGTTGAAGATTGGACAGGGGGCAGGGATGAGCAGTTCTTC. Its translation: CSVEDWTGGRDEQFF.

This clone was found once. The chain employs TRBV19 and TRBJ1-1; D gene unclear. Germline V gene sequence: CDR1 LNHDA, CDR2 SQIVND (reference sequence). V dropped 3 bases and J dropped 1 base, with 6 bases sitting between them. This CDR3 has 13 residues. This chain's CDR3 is CASSIGENTEAFF. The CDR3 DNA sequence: TGTGCCAGTAGTATCGGAGAGAACACTGAAGCTTTCTTT.

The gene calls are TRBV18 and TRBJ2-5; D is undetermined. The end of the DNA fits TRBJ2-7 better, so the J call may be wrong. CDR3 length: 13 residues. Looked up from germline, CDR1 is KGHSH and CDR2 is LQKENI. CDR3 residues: CASSPMQDYEQYF. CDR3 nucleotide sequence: TGTGCCAGCTCACCAATGCAGGACTACGAGCAGTACTTC.

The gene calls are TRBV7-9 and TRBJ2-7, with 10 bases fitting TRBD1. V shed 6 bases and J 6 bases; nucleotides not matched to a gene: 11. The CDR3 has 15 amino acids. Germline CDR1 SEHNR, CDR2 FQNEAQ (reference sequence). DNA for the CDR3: TGTGCCAGCAGTGAGCATGGGACAGGGGCGGCCGAGCAGTACTTC. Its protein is CASSEHGTGAAEQYF.

The CDR3 protein is CAIGATSIGRWGNEQFF. For the CDR3, the DNA is TGTGCCATCGGGGCGACTAGCATTGGGAGGTGGGGCAATGAGCAGTTCTTC. The chain uses TRBV10-3 and TRBJ2-1; 7 bases are a match to TRBD2. This CDR3 spans 17 amino acids. Germline CDR1 reads ENHRY; CDR2 reads SYGVKD. V trimming: 8 bases; J trimming: 6 bases; junction bases outside the gene matches: 19.

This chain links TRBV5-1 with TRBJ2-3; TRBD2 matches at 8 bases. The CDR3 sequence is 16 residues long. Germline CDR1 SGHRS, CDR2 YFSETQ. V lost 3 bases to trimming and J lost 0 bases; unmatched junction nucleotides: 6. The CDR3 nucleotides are TGCGCCAGCAGCTCATTAGCGGGAACTAGCACAGATACGCAGTATTTT. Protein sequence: CASSSLAGTSTDTQYF.